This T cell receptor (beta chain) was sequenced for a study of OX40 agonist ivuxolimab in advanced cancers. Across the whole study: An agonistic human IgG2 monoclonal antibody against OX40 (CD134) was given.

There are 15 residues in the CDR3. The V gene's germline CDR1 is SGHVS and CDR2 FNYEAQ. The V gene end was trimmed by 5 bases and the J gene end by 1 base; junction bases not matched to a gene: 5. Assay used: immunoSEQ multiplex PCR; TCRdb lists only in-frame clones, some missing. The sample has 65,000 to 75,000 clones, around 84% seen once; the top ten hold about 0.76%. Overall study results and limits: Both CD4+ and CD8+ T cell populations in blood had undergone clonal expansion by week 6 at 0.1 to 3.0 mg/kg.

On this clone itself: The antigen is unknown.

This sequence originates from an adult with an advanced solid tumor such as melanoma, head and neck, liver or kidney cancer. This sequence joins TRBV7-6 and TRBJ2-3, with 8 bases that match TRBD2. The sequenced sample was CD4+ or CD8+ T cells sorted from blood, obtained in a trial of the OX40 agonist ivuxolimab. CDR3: CASSKREGGTDTQYF. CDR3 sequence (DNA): TGTGCCAGCAGCAAACGGGAGGGAGGCACAGATACGCAGTATTTT.